Below are 4 T cell receptor beta chains sequenced from a single sample in a study of neurological immune-mediated disorders. Time point indicated: longitudinal time-point 1 (baseline). Using its own MiXCR run on the 5' RACE reads, TCRdb lists one record per CDR3 protein. The table has 35,000 to 45,000 distinct CDR3 sequences, 3.2% seen once; the top ten hold approximately 8.4%. Sequenced sample: PBMCs. The receptor source for this set is a woman aged 55-75 years with multiple sclerosis.

This clonotype was counted at least ten times. The chain joins TRBV12-3 or TRBV12-4 to TRBJ2-7, with no clear D. V shed 3 bases and J shed 0 bases, with 9 bases lying between them. The CDR3 loop spans 14 amino acids. The CDR3 DNA sequence: TGTGCCAGCAGTTTCAGAGAGAGCTCCTACGAGCAGTACTTC. It encodes CASSFRESSYEQYF.

This clonotype was counted ten times or more. V is TRBV12-3 or TRBV12-4 and J is TRBJ1-3, with a tentative D call TRBD1 (5 bases). This CDR3 is 12 amino acids long. V lost 7 bases and J lost 4, with 8 bases in between. In DNA, the CDR3 is TGTGCCAGCACCGAGGGGGGAAACACCATATATTTT. Its protein is CASTEGGNTIYF.

This clonotype was seen at least ten times. V and J are TRBV3-1 and TRBJ1-1, with D maybe TRBD1 (6 bases). Germline V CDR1 and CDR2: LGHDT, YNNKEL (reference sequence). The CDR3 spans 16 residues. The ends were cut back, 4 bases at V and 5 bases at J, with 20 bases in the middle. DNA for the CDR3: TGTGCCAGCAGCCGCCTCGGAGGGGGGCTGGGAACTGAAGCTTTCTTT. Translation: CASSRLGGGLGTEAFF. Combining the CDR3 with reference TRBV3-1 and TRBJ1-1 gives the whole variable domain DTAVSQTPKYLVTQMGNDKSIKCEQNLGHDTMYWYKQDSKKFLKIMFSYNNKELIINETVPNRFSPKSPDKAHLNLHINSLELGDSAVYFCASSRLGGGLGTEAFFGQGTRLTVV.

This clonotype was seen ten or more times. The chain combines TRBV20-1 with TRBJ1-1; 8 bases agree with TRBD1. J lost 0 bases, V lost 4 bases, and 4 bases had no gene match. Germline V gene sequence: CDR1 DFQATT, CDR2 SNEGSKA (reference sequence). The CDR3 is 14 amino acids. Written as DNA, the CDR3 is TGCAGTGCTAAAAGGGACAGGATGAACACTGAAGCTTTCTTT. Translated, it gives CSAKRDRMNTEAFF.